This T cell receptor (beta chain) was documented in a study of T cell changes during pregnancy in multiple sclerosis. Only in-frame clones appear in the TCRdb table, and some are missing; sequencing was by immunoSEQ multiplex PCR. Of 95,000 to 100,000 clones in the sample, about 91% were seen once. This clone showed up just once. The germline gives CDR1 MNHNY, CDR2 SVGAGI (reference sequence). The germline V and J ends were trimmed by 5 bases and 2 bases, with 17 bases remaining between them. The CDR3 extends over 16 amino acids. Sample: peripheral blood, taken in the second trimester of pregnancy. The genes are TRBV6-6 and TRBJ2-3; weak D call: TRBD2 (6 bases). The TCR comes from a female donor with multiple sclerosis, enrolled in a pregnancy study. CDR3 amino acids: CASSTPGGSNTDTQYF. CDR3 coding DNA: TGTGCCAGCAGTACTCCTGGGGGGTCAAACACAGATACGCAGTATTTT.